Following are 32 T cell receptor beta chains from one sample sequenced in a study of T cells after yellow fever vaccination. Using its own MiXCR run on the 5' RACE reads, TCRdb lists one record per CDR3 protein. The sample shows a few hundred thousand distinct CDR3 sequences, under 5% of them seen only once. The source material was PBMCs, sampled 5 days after the yellow fever booster vaccination. Receptor source: a man between 18 and 35 years old who received the YFV17D yellow fever vaccine.

This clonotype was seen only a few times. This chain connects TRBV18 to TRBJ1-1, with TRBD1 matching over 7 bases. This CDR3 contains 13 residues. CDR1 is KGHSH, CDR2 LQKENI, per germline. V lost 5 bases and J lost 10; bases outside the gene matches: 10. CDR3 sequence (DNA): TGTGCCAGCTCAGACGGACAGGCCGTCAGAGCTTTCTTT. Residues: CASSDGQAVRAFF.

This clonotype has a count of ten or more. The chain combines TRBV11-2 with TRBJ2-2, with D perhaps TRBD1 or TRBD2 (5 bases each). There are 17 residues in the CDR3. Trimming left V 6 bases short and J 3 bases short, with 20 bases between. Germline lookup yields CDR1 SGHAT and CDR2 FQNNGV. The CDR3 protein is CASRLGPGGPYTGELFF. CDR3 in DNA: TGTGCCAGCAGGCTCGGTCCTGGGGGACCCTACACCGGGGAGCTGTTTTTT. Combining the CDR3 with reference TRBV11-2 and TRBJ2-2 gives the whole variable domain EAGVAQSPRYKIIEKRQSVAFWCNPISGHATLYWYQQILGQGPKLLIQFQNNGVVDDSQLPKDRFSAERLKGVDSTLKIQPAKLEDSAVYLCASRLGPGGPYTGELFFGEGSRLTVL.

The table lists this clonotype with many counts. The J gene is TRBJ2-5, the V gene TRBV7-2; D remains unclear. The germline V and J ends were trimmed by 3 bases and 5 bases, with 7 bases remaining between them. This CDR3 region has 12 residues. From germline, CDR1 is SGHTA and CDR2 FQGNSA. Here the CDR3 DNA reads TGTGCCAGCAGCTTCCGTTGGGAGACCCAGTACTTC. Its translation: CASSFRWETQYF. The whole variable domain, remainder taken from reference TRBV7-2 and TRBJ2-5, is GAGVSQSPSNKVTEKGKDVELRCDPISGHTALYWYRQSLGQGLEFLIYFQGNSAPDKSGLPSDRFSAERTGGSVSTLTIQRTQQEDSAVYLCASSFRWETQYFGPGTRLLVL.

This clonotype came up many times. The chain links TRBV27 to TRBJ1-2; D unresolved. The CDR3 sequence is 14 residues long. Germline CDR1 MNHEY, CDR2 SMNVEV (reference sequence). With 3 bases removed from V and 4 bases from J, the gap between germline ends came to 12 bases. The CDR3 DNA sequence: TGTGCCAGCAGTTTTCGTCAAGGGTTCTATGGCTACACCTTC. The encoded protein is CASSFRQGFYGYTF.

This clonotype was counted between two and nine times. The V call is TRBV9, the J call TRBJ2-6; 7 nucleotides align to TRBD2. CDR3 length equals 15 residues. Germline V lookup: CDR1 SGDLS, CDR2 YYNGEE. Losses at the gene ends were 5 bases for V and 4 bases for J; bases not matched to a gene: 6. CDR3 sequence (DNA): TGTGCCAGCAGTGGTAGCGGGTCCGGGGCCAACGTCCTGACTTTC. This translates into CASSGSGSGANVLTF.

The J gene is TRBJ1-2, the V gene TRBV5-1; unclear D gene. This CDR3 has 15 amino acids. Germline values: CDR1 SGHRS, CDR2 YFSETQ. Trimming took 3 bases from V and 7 from J, leaving 19 bases between them. The CDR3 spells CASSSGPHLAGGYTF. In DNA form, the CDR3 reads TGCGCCAGCAGCTCTGGGCCCCATCTGGCGGGTGGCTACACCTTC.

This clonotype was observed a handful of times. J is TRBJ1-1 and V is TRBV7-9, with D perhaps TRBD1 (5 bases). CDR3 size: 14 residues. V was pared by 5 bases and J by 4 bases, with 14 bases between. The V gene's germline CDR1 is SEHNR and CDR2 FQNEAQ (reference sequence). CDR3 sequence (DNA): TGTGCCAGCAGCCAAACACAGAGGGGCACTGAAGCTTTCTTT. Protein sequence: CASSQTQRGTEAFF.

This clonotype has ten or more counts. J is TRBJ2-5 and V is TRBV5-6; D gene unclear. The germline CDR1 and CDR2 sequences are SGHDT and YYEEEE. The CDR3 sequence is 19 residues long. V lost 0 bases and J lost 7, with 28 bases in between. CDR3 bases: TGTGCCAGCAGCTTGGTAGGTGGTGCTACAGAGGATCAAGGTGCGACCCAGTACTTC. Its translation: CASSLVGGATEDQGATQYF.

This clonotype was observed a handful of times. The V call is TRBV10-3, the J call TRBJ2-3; D remains ambiguous. Germline lookup yields CDR1 ENHRY and CDR2 SYGVKD. The CDR3 is made up of 13 amino acids. V was pared by 3 bases and J by 3 bases, with 7 bases between. CDR3 bases: TGTGCCATCAGTGATATAAGAACAGATACGCAGTATTTT. Residues: CAISDIRTDTQYF.

At least ten counts were recorded for this clonotype. V and J are TRBV4-2 and TRBJ1-5; D uncertain. The CDR3 loop spans 15 amino acids. Germline assignment: CDR1 LGHNA and CDR2 YNFKEQ. V was pared by 1 base and J by 3 bases, with 10 bases between. CDR3 nucleotide sequence: TGTGCCAGCAGCCAAGCTGGCAGATTCAATCAGCCCCAGCATTTT. Translation gives CASSQAGRFNQPQHF.

The CDR3 loop is CASSQIHGRSPLVQQYF. The CDR3 DNA reads TGCGCCAGCAGCCAAATACATGGCAGGAGCCCCCTGGTCCAGCAGTACTTC. The chain is built from TRBV4-1 and TRBJ2-7, with D unclear. Deletions cut 2 bases from V and 8 bases from J, with 25 bases between. CDR1 and CDR2 (germline): MGHRA, YSYEKL. This CDR3 contains 17 residues.

The chain recombines TRBV4-2 with TRBJ2-1; 9 bases line up with TRBD2. Germline trimming cut 6 bases from V and 6 bases from J; bases unmatched to any gene: 9. Germline V CDR1 and CDR2: LGHNA, YNFKEQ. This CDR3 contains 15 residues. The chain's CDR3 is CASRPASGVVNEQFF. DNA for the CDR3: TGTGCCAGCAGGCCGGCTAGCGGGGTGGTCAATGAGCAGTTCTTC.

CDR3: CASSLASYRLGEQYF. The CDR3 DNA reads TGTGCCAGCAGTTTAGCTTCCTACAGATTGGGGGAGCAGTACTTC. This chain uses TRBV12-3 or TRBV12-4 with TRBJ2-7; D is unclear. The CDR3 spans 15 residues. V lost 0 bases to trimming and J lost 7 bases, with 16 bases between them.

The chain employs TRBV6-5 and TRBJ1-5, with TRBD1 matching over 7 bases. The junction had 3 bases not matched to a gene; V was cut back by 2 bases and J by 5 bases. Per the germline V gene, CDR1 is MNHEY and CDR2 is SVGAGI. This CDR3 spans 14 amino acids. The chain's CDR3 is CASSYRQGHQPQHF. Written as DNA, the CDR3 is TGTGCCAGCAGTTACCGACAGGGTCATCAGCCCCAGCATTTT.

This chain uses TRBV25-1 with TRBJ2-5, with 10 bases matching TRBD1. The length of the CDR3 is 16 residues. V lost 3 bases and J lost 4; bases outside the gene matches: 8. Germline-derived CDR1 and CDR2 are MGHDK and SYGVNS. The CDR3 sequence: CASSDRDRGSRETQYF. The CDR3 DNA reads as TGTGCCAGCAGTGACCGGGACAGGGGTAGTCGAGAGACCCAGTACTTC.

The chain has TRBV4-2 and TRBJ1-5; D is unclear. Trimming cost V 0 bases and J 0 bases, with 9 bases left between them. Germline CDR1 LGHNA, CDR2 YNFKEQ. The CDR3 is 16 amino acids. CDR3 DNA: TGTGCCAGCAGCCAAGAAGTGGGCAGTAGCAATCAGCCCCAGCATTTT. Translated, it gives CASSQEVGSSNQPQHF.

The V gene is TRBV7-2, the J gene TRBJ2-2, with D unclear. V was cut by 1 base and J by 5 bases, with 8 bases left in between. The CDR3 totals 14 residues. In germline, CDR1 is SGHTA, CDR2 FQGNSA. The chain's CDR3 is CASSLVMLTGELFF. Here the CDR3 DNA reads TGTGCCAGCAGCTTAGTTATGTTGACCGGGGAGCTGTTTTTT.

The chain recombines TRBV18 with TRBJ2-3; D remains unclear. Germline values: CDR1 KGHSH, CDR2 LQKENI. Trimming cost V 3 bases and J 7 bases, with 11 bases left between them. The CDR3 consists of 13 residues. The CDR3 is CASSPAAANTQYF. The CDR3 DNA reads as TGTGCCAGCTCACCGGCAGCCGCGAATACGCAGTATTTT.

This clonotype was seen more than once but under ten times. The CDR3 reads CASRGQVRDTEAFF. CDR3 in DNA: TGTGCCAGCAGAGGACAGGTCCGGGACACTGAAGCTTTCTTT. V is TRBV11-2 and J is TRBJ1-1; 7 bases match TRBD1. CDR1 is SGHAT, CDR2 FQNNGV, per germline. J gave up 3 bases and V 6 bases, and 7 bases lay outside the gene matches. CDR3 length equals 14 residues.

This clonotype was picked up many times. The rearrangement links TRBV20-1 to TRBJ1-2; a weak D match, TRBD1 (6 bases). Deletions cut 8 bases from V and 3 bases from J, with 13 bases between. The V gene's germline CDR1 is DFQATT and CDR2 SNEGSKA (reference sequence). The CDR3 has 12 residues. CDR3 sequence reads: CSTGRTDYGYTF. The CDR3 nucleotides read TGCAGTACGGGACGGACAGACTATGGCTACACCTTC.

This clonotype was counted only a few times. The rearrangement links TRBV29-1 to TRBJ2-7; TRBD1 matches at 8 bases. CDR3 length: 12 residues. Trimming at V came to 7 bases and at J to 2 bases, leaving 4 bases not matched to a gene. Looked up from germline, CDR1 is SQVTM and CDR2 is ANQGSEA. The CDR3 sequence: CSAGGPTYEQYF. The CDR3, as DNA: TGCAGCGCAGGGGGCCCGACCTACGAGCAGTACTTC.

This clonotype was seen a few times. The genes are TRBV9 and TRBJ1-6; the D gene is possibly TRBD1 (5 bases). The CDR3 spans 17 residues. V lost 0 bases, J lost 6 bases, and 16 bases lay in between. Germline V gene lookup returns CDR1 SGDLS and CDR2 YYNGEE. The CDR3, as DNA: TGTGCCAGCAGCGTAGGGCAGGGAAAGGGGTTTAATTCACCCCTCCACTTT. Amino acids: CASSVGQGKGFNSPLHF.

In its sample, this clonotype was seen many times. The chain carries TRBV7-3 and TRBJ2-5, with D hard to call. The CDR3 contains 18 residues. V lost 1 base, J lost 5 bases, and 23 bases lay in between. Germline CDR1 is SGHTA and CDR2 is FQGTGA. CDR3 amino acids: CASSLRAPGRDSRETQYF. In nucleotides, the CDR3 is TGTGCCAGCAGCTTAAGAGCCCCGGGCCGCGATTCGAGGGAGACCCAGTACTTC.

The V call is TRBV5-1, the J call TRBJ2-3, with unresolved D. The V and J ends lost 2 bases and 0 bases respectively, with 7 bases between them. The CDR3 length is 14 residues. Germline V CDR1 and CDR2: SGHRS, YFSETQ. The CDR3 bases are TGCGCCAGCAGCTTCCATTCTAGCACAGATACGCAGTATTTT. It encodes CASSFHSSTDTQYF.

This clonotype was found many times. V gene TRBV7-2 combines with J gene TRBJ2-7; perhaps D is TRBD1 or TRBD2 (6 bases each). Germline V gene lookup returns CDR1 SGHTA and CDR2 FQGNSA. V lost 2 bases, J lost 0 bases, and 20 bases lay in between. The CDR3 has 18 amino acids. CDR3 region: CASSLKSFGGRGSYEQYV. DNA of the CDR3: TGTGCCAGCAGCTTAAAATCGTTCGGGGGCCGGGGCTCCTACGAGCAGTACGTC.

V is TRBV7-2 and J is TRBJ2-2, with 10 bases that match TRBD1. There are 14 residues in the CDR3. The germline V gene encodes CDR1 SGHTA and CDR2 FQGNSA. V shed 7 bases, J shed 3 bases, and the junction held 2 bases outside the gene matches. The CDR3 here is CASIDRGHTGELFF. Here the CDR3 DNA reads TGTGCCAGCATAGACAGGGGGCACACCGGGGAGCTGTTTTTT.

The chain employs TRBV7-2 and TRBJ2-1; the D gene could be TRBD1 or TRBD2 (5 bases each). Germline CDR1 is SGHTA and CDR2 is FQGNSA. V was clipped by 5 bases and J by 12 bases, with 14 bases between them. This CDR3 contains 12 residues. The CDR3 region has the DNA TGTGCCAGCAGCCAGGACTGGGGCGCGCAGTTCTTC. Protein: CASSQDWGAQFF.

This clonotype was seen many times. The CDR3 sequence is CSVGYGYTF. CDR3 sequence (DNA): TGCAGCGTGGGATATGGCTACACCTTC. The chain combines TRBV29-1 with TRBJ1-2, with D unresolved. There are 9 residues in the CDR3. The V end was cut by 6 bases, the J end by 5 bases, with 4 bases between. The germline V gene has CDR1 SQVTM and CDR2 ANQGSEA.

The V and J genes are TRBV18 and TRBJ2-7; 8 bases agree with TRBD2. With V trimmed by 3 bases and J by 2 bases, 3 bases remained unmatched. Germline V CDR1 and CDR2: KGHSH, LQKENI. The CDR3 is 14 residues long. CDR3 DNA sequence: TGTGCCAGCTCACCGGGACTAGGGACCTACGAGCAGTACGTC. The encoded protein is CASSPGLGTYEQYV.

The sample holds many counts of this clonotype. The V and J genes are TRBV11-2 and TRBJ1-2, with D perhaps TRBD1 (6 bases). Germline assignment: CDR1 SGHAT and CDR2 FQNNGV. The CDR3 loop spans 14 amino acids. V lost 5 bases and J 4 bases, leaving 14 bases between the germline ends. CDR3 sequence (DNA): TGTGCCAGCAGCCTGACACAGGGCTTCTATGGCTACACCTTC. Translation gives CASSLTQGFYGYTF.

As for this clonotype: An end of the junction differs from the germline gene, which may be a read error. The chain couples TRBV18 to TRBJ2-3; D not resolved. CDR1 and CDR2 (germline): KGHSH, LQKENI. The CDR3 has 13 amino acids. The CDR3 reads CANSPPGTDTQYF. In DNA form, the CDR3 reads TGTGCCAACTCACCACCCGGGACAGATACGCAGTATTTT.

This clonotype was seen a handful of times. Here the CDR3 DNA reads TGTGCCAGCAGTTACGTGGGAGGGGGCTATGCTGGCTACACCTTC. Translation: CASSYVGGGYAGYTF. The chain recombines TRBV6-5 with TRBJ1-2; 7 bases map to TRBD1. Germline V gene sequence: CDR1 MNHEY, CDR2 SVGAGI. Trimming removed 2 bases from V and 7 bases from J; junction bases left unmatched: 10. This CDR3 region has 15 residues.